This is a list of T cell receptor beta chains from one sample in a study of shared clonotypes between healthy human individuals. Assay: immunoSEQ multiplex PCR; the TCRdb copy retains only in-frame clones and omits some. This sample has approximately 1,000,000 clones; around 78% occur once, and the top ten carry approximately 0.5%. Sequencing was performed on memory CD4+ T cells from PBMCs. The receptors stem from a man younger than 30 in good health. Some clones in this sample may be carry-over from other donors' samples. The CDR3 runs from the conserved cysteine through the conserved F or W. A D gene is named only where the DNA matches it firmly. For some rows the clone size is stated as once, few or many, or as a class when expanded; others skip it.

J gene	V gene	clone size	D gene	CDR3 DNA	CDR3 protein
TRBJ1-1	TRBV7-9	.	.	TGTGCCAGCCGCCCCGGGGCAGGGGCCCTGAACACTGAAGCTTTCTTT	CASRPGAGALNTEAFF
TRBJ2-7	TRBV15	.	TRBD1	TGTGCCACCAGCAGGCCGGGACAGGGGTTCGGCGAGCAGTACTTC	CATSRPGQGFGEQYF
TRBJ2-2	TRBV5-4	.	.	TGTGCCAGCAGCTTGGGAGGGGAGACCGGGGAGCTGTTTTTT	CASSLGGETGELFF
TRBJ2-6	TRBV6-5	once	.	TGTGCCAGCAGGGAGGGCTCTGGGGCCAACGTCCTGACTTTC	CASREGSGANVLTF
TRBJ2-3	TRBV11-2	.	TRBD2	TGTGCCAGCAGCTTGGGGAGGGGCACAGATACGCAGTATTTT	CASSLGRGTDTQYF
TRBJ2-1	TRBV5-1	.	TRBD2	TGCGCCAGCAGCCTCCCTCTAGCGGGAGGGGTTAATGAGCAGTTCTTC	CASSLPLAGGVNEQFF
TRBJ2-5	TRBV18	.	TRBD1	TGTGCCAGCTCACCAACAGGGGCAGGGGAGACCCAGTACTTC	CASSPTGAGETQYF
TRBJ1-1	TRBV5-5	.	.	TGTGCCAGCAGCTTGGCTCGGACCCGGGGGCCTGAAGCTTTCTTT	CASSLARTRGPEAFF
TRBJ2-2	TRBV15	.	.	TGTGCCACCAGCAGTTTGGGCAGGGGGAACACCGGGGAGCTGTTTTTT	CATSSLGRGNTGELFF
TRBJ2-5	TRBV5-1	once	.	TGCGCCAGCAGCCCTAACCTCCAAGAGACCCAGTACTTC	CASSPNLQETQYF
TRBJ1-3	TRBV18	.	.	TGTGCCAGCTCACCACCCTCAGTTAGAGGCAACACCATATATTTT	CASSPPSVRGNTIYF
TRBJ1-5	TRBV30	few	.	TGTGCCTGGAGTGTCAGCGGGGGGAATCAGCCCCAGCATTTT	CAWSVSGGNQPQHF
TRBJ2-2	TRBV7-8	.	.	TGTGCCAGCAGTCTAGCGAGATCCACCGGGGAGCTGTTTTTT	CASSLARSTGELFF
TRBJ1-2	TRBV15	.	.	TGTGCCACCAGCAGCTTACGCGACAGAACTTACTATGGCTACACCTTC	CATSSLRDRTYYGYTF
TRBJ1-1	TRBV18	.	.	TGTGCCAGCTCCCTAGGGCGGACACTCACTGAAGCTTTCTTT	CASSLGRTLTEAFF
TRBJ1-5	TRBV28	once	.	TGTGCCAGCACTCCCAGGACAAGGCTAGATCAGCCCCAGCATTTT	CASTPRTRLDQPQHF
TRBJ1-1	TRBV5-1	.	.	TGCGCCAGCAGCGCGACAGAGAACACTGAAGCTTTCTTT	CASSATENTEAFF
TRBJ2-1	TRBV10-3	.	TRBD2	TGTGCCATCAGTCCGGGACTAGCGGACTACAATGAGCAGTTCTTC	CAISPGLADYNEQFF
TRBJ1-1	TRBV7-2	.	.	TGTGCCAGCAGCCAAGGACAGATCTCTCGTAACACTGAAGCTTTCTTT	CASSQGQISRNTEAFF
TRBJ1-5	TRBV19	few	.	TGTGCCAGTAGTATGCGGCGGAATCAGCCCCAGCATTTT	CASSMRRNQPQHF
TRBJ2-1	TRBV5-6	.	.	TGTGCCAGCAGCTCCCAAGGCGGGCCCTACAATGAGCAGTTCTTC	CASSSQGGPYNEQFF
TRBJ2-7	TRBV6-1	.	TRBD1	TGTGCCAGCATCGAGACAGGGCTCCACGAGCAGTACTTC	CASIETGLHEQYF
TRBJ2-7	TRBV6-5	.	TRBD2	TGTGCCAGCAGTTTGGGACTAGCGGGATCCCACGAGCAGTACTTC	CASSLGLAGSHEQYF
TRBJ2-3	TRBV29-1	.	.	TGCAGCGTTGAGGGCAGTAGCACAGATACGCAGTATTTT	CSVEGSSTDTQYF
TRBJ1-5	TRBV28	once	TRBD1	TGTGCCAGCAGAGGCCCTAGGCAGGGGGCTCTAACCAATCAGCCCCAGCATTTT	CASRGPRQGALTNQPQHF
TRBJ2-5	TRBV7-9	.	.	TGTGCCAGCAGCTTATCAGCGATGGAGACCCAGTACTTC	CASSLSAMETQYF
TRBJ2-5	TRBV12-5	.	.	TGTGCTAGTGGTTTGGTACTAAGTGGCTCAACCTTCTTTCAAGAGACCCAGTACTTC	CASGLVLSGSTFFQETQYF